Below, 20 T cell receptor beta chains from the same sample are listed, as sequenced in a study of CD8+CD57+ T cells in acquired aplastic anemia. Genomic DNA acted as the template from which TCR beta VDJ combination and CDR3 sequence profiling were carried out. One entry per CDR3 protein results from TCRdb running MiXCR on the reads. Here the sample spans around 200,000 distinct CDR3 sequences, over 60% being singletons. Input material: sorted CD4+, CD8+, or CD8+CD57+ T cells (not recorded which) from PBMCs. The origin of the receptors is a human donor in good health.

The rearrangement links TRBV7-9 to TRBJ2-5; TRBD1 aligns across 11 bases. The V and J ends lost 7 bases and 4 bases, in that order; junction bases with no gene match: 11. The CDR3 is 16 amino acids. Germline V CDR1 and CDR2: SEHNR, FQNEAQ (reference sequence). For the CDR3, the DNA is TGTGCCAGCACGCAAGCGGGGACAGGGGGATTAGAGACCCAGTACTTC. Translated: CASTQAGTGGLETQYF.

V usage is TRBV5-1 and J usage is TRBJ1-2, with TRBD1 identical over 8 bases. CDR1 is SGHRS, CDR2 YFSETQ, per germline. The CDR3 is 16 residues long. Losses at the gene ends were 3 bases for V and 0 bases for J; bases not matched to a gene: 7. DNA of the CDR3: TGCGCCAGCAGCTCCGGGACAGGTGTATCTAACTATGGCTACACCTTC. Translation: CASSSGTGVSNYGYTF.

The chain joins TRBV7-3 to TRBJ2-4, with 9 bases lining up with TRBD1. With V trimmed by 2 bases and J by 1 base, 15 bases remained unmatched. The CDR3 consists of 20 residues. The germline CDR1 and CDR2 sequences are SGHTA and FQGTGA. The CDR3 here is CASSLLPGTGNVAAKNIQYF. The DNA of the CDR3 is TGTGCCAGCAGCTTACTTCCGGGGACAGGGAATGTGGCGGCCAAAAACATTCAGTACTTC.

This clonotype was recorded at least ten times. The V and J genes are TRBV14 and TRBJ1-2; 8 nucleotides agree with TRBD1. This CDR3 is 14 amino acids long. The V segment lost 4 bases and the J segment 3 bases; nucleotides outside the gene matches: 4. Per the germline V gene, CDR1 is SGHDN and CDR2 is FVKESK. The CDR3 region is CASSLRTGYYGYTF. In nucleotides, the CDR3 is TGTGCCAGCAGCCTTAGGACAGGGTACTATGGCTACACCTTC.

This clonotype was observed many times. CDR3 amino acids: CASSGDGRYEQYF. The DNA of the CDR3 is TGTGCCAGCAGCGGGGACGGGCGCTACGAGCAGTACTTC. This chain connects TRBV9 to TRBJ2-7; either TRBD1 or TRBD2 may supply D (5 bases each). The germline V and J ends were trimmed by 3 bases and 3 bases, with 10 bases remaining between them. The CDR3 runs 13 residues. CDR1 SGDLS and CDR2 YYNGEE come from the germline V gene.

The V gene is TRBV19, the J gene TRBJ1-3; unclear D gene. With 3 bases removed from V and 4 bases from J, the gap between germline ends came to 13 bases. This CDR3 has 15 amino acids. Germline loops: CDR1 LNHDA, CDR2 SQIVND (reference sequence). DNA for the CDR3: TGTGCCAGTAGTATCGACCTTAGCTCCGGAAACACCATATATTTT. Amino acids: CASSIDLSSGNTIYF.

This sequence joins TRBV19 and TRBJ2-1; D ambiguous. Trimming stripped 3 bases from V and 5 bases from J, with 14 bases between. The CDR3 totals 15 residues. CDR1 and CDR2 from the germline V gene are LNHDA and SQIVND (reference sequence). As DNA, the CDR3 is TGTGCCAGTAGTATCGCAGGAGTACAGAACAATGAGCAGTTCTTC. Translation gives CASSIAGVQNNEQFF.

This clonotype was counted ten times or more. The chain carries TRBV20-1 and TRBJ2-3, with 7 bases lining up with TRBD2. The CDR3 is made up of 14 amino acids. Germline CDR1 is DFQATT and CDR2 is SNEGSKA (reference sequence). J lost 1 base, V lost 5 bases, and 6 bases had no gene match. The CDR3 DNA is TGCAGTGCTGGGGGGGTGGGGGGCACAGATACGCAGTATTTT. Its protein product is CSAGGVGGTDTQYF.

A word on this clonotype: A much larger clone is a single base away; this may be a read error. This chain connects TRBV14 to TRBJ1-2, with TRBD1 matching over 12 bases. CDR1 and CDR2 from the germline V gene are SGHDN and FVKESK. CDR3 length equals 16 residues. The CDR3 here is CAGSQGGTGGYYGYTF. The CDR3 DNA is TGTGCCGGCAGCCAAGGAGGGACAGGGGGCTACTATGGCTACACCTTC.

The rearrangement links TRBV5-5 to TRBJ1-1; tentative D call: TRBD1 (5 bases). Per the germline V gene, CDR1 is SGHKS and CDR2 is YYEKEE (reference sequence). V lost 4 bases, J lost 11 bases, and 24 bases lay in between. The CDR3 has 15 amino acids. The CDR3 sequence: CASSASGGFNGGAFF. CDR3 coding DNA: TGTGCCAGCAGCGCAAGTGGGGGGTTCAACGGTGGGGCTTTCTTT.

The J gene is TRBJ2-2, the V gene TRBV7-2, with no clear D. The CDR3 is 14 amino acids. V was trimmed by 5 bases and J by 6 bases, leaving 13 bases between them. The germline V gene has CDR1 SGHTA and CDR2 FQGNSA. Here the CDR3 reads CASSKRTGAGELFF. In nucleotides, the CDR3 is TGTGCCAGCAGCAAAAGGACCGGCGCCGGGGAGCTGTTTTTT.

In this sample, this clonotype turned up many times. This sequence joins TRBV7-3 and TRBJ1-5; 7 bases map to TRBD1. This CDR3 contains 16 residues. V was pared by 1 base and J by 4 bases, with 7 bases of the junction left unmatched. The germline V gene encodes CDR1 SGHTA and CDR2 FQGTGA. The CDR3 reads CASSLRQGGWNQPQHF. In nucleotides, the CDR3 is TGTGCCAGCAGCTTAAGACAGGGAGGATGGAATCAGCCCCAGCATTTT.

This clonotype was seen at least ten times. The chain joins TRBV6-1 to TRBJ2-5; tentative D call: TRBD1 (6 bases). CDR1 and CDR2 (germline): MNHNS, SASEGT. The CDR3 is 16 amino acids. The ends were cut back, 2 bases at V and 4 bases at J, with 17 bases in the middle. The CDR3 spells CASSETGLGWAETQYF. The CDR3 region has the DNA TGTGCCAGCAGTGAAACAGGGCTAGGTTGGGCAGAGACCCAGTACTTC.

The CDR3 DNA is TGTGCCAGCAGCTCGTTAACAGGGCTGCGGGGCACAGATACGCAGTATTTT. Translation: CASSSLTGLRGTDTQYF. This chain uses TRBV7-9 with TRBJ2-3; a weak D match, TRBD1 (6 bases). The V end lost 4 bases, the J end lost 1 base, and 18 bases lay between the germline ends. This CDR3 is 17 amino acids long. Germline lookup yields CDR1 SEHNR and CDR2 FQNEAQ (reference sequence).

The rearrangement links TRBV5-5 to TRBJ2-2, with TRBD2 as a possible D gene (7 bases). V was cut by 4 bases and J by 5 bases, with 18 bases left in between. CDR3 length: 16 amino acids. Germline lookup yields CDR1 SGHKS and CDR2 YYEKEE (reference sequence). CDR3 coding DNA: TGTGCCAGCAGCCCTTTCGGGGGCGGGGGAACCGGGGAGCTGTTTTTT. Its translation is CASSPFGGGGTGELFF.

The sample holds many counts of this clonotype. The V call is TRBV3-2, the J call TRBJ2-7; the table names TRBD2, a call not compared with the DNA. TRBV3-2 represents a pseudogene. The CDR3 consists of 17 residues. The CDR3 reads CASSQATSGGSPHEQYF. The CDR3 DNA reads TGTGCCAGCAGCCAAGCGACTAGCGGGGGTTCCCCACACGAGCAGTACTTC.

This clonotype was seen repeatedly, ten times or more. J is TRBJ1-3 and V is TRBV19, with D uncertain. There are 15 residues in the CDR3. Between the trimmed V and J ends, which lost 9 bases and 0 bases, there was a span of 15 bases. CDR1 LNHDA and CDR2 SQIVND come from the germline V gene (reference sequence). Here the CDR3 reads CASERDISSGNTIYF. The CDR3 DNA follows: TGTGCCAGCGAGAGAGACATTTCCTCTGGAAACACCATATATTTT.

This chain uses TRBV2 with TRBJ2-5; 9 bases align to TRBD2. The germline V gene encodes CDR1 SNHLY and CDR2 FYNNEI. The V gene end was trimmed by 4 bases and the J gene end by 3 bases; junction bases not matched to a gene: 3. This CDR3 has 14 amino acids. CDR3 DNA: TGTGCCAGCAGTGTGACTAGCGGCGAAGAGACCCAGTACTTC. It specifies CASSVTSGEETQYF. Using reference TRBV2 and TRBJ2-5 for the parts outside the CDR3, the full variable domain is EPEVTQTPSHQVTQMGQEVILRCVPISNHLYFYWYRQILGQKVEFLVSFYNNEISEKSEIFDDQFSVERPDGSNFTLKIRSTKLEDSAMYFCASSVTSGEETQYFGPGTRLLVL.

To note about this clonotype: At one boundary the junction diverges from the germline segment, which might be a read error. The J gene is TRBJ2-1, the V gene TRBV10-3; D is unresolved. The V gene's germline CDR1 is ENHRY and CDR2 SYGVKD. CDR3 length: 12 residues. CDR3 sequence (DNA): TGTGCCATCGGGGTTATCTACATTGAGCAGTTCTTC. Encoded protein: CAIGVIYIEQFF.

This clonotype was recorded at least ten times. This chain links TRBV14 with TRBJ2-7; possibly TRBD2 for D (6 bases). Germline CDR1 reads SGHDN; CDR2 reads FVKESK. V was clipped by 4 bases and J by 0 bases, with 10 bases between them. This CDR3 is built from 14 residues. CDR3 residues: CASSRIGSSYEQYF. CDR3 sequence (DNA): TGTGCCAGCAGCCGAATCGGGAGCTCCTACGAGCAGTACTTC.